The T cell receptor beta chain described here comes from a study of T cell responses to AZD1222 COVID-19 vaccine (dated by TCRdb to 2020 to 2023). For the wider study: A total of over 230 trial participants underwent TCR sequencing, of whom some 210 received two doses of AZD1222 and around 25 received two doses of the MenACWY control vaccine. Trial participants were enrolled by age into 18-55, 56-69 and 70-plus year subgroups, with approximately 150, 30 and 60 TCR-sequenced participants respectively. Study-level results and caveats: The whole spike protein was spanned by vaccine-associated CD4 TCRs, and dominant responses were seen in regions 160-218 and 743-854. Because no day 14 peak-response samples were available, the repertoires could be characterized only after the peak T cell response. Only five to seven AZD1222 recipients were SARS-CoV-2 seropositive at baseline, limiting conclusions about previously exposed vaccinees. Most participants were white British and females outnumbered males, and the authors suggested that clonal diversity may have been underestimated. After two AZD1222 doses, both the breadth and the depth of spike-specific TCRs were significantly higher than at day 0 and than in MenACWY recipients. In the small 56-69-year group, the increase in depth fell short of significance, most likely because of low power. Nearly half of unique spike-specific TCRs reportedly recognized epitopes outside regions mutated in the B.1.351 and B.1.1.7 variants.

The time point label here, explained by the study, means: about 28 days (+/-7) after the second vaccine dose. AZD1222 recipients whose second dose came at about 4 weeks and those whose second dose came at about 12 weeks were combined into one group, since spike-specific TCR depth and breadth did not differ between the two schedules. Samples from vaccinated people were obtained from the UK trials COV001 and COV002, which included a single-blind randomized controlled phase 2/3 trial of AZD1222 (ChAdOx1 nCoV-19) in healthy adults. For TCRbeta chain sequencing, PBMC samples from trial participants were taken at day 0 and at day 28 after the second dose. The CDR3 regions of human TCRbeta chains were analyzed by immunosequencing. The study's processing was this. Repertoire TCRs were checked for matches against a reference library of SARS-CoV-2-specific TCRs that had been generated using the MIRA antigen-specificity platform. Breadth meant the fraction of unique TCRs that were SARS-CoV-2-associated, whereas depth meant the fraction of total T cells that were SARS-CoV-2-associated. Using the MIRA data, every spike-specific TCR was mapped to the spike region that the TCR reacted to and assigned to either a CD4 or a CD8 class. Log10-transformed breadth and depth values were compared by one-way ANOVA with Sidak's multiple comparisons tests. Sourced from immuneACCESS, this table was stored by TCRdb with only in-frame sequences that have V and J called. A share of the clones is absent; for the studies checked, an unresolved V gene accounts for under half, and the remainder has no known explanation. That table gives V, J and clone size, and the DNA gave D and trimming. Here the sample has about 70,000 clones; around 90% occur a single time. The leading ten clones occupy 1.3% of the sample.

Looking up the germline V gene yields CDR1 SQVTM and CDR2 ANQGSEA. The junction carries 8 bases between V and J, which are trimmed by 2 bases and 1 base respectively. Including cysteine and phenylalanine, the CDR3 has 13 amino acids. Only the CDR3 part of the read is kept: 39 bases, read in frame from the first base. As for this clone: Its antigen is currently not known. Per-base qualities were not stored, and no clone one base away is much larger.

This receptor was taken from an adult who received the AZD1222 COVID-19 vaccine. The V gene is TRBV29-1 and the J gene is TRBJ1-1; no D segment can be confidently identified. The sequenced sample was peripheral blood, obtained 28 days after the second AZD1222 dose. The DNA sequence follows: TGCAGCGTTGAAAGGGAGGCGAACACTGAAGCTTTCTTT. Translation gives CSVEREANTEAFF.